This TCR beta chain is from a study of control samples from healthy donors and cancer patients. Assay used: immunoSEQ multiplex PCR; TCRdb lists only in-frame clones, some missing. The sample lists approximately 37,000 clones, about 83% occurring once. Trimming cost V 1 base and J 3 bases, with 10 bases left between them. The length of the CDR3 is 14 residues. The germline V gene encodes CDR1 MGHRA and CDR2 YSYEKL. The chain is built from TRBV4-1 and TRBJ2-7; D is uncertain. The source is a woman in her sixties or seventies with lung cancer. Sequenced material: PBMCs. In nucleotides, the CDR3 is TGCGCCAGCAGCCAAGCACCCACTCTCTACGAGCAGTACTTC. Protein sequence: CASSQAPTLYEQYF.